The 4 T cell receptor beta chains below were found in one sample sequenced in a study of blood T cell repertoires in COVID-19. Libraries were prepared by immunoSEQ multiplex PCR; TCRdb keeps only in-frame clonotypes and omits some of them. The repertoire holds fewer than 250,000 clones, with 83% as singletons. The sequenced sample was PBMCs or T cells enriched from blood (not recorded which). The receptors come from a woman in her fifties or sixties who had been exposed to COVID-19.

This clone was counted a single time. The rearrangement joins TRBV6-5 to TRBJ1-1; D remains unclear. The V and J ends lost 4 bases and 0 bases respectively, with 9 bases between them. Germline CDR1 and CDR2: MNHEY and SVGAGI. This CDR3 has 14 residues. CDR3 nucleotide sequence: TGTGCCAGCAGTTTTCAAACAGTGAACACTGAAGCTTTCTTT. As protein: CASSFQTVNTEAFF.

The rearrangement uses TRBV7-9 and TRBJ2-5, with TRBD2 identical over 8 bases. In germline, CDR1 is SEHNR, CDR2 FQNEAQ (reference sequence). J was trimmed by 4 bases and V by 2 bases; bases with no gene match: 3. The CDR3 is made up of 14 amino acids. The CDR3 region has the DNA TGTGCCAGCAGCTTAACGGGACTAGGAGAGACCCAGTACTTC. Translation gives CASSLTGLGETQYF.

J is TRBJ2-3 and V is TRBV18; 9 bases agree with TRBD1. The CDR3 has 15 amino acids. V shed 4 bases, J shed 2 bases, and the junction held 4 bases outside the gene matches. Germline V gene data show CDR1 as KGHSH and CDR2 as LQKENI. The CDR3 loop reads CASSLRDRVTDTQYF. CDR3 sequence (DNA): TGTGCCAGCTCACTCCGGGACAGGGTCACAGATACGCAGTATTTT. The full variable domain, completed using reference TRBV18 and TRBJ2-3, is NAGVMQNPRHLVRRRGQEARLRCSPMKGHSHVYWYRQLPEEGLKFMVYLQKENIIDESGMPKERFSAEFPKEGPSILRIQQVVRGDSAAYFCASSLRDRVTDTQYFGPGTRLTVL.

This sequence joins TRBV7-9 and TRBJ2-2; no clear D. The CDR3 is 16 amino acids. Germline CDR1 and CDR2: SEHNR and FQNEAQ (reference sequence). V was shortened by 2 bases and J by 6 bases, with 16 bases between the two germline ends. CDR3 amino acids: CASSLWRNPNAGELFF. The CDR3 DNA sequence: TGTGCCAGCAGCTTATGGAGAAACCCTAACGCCGGGGAGCTGTTTTTT.